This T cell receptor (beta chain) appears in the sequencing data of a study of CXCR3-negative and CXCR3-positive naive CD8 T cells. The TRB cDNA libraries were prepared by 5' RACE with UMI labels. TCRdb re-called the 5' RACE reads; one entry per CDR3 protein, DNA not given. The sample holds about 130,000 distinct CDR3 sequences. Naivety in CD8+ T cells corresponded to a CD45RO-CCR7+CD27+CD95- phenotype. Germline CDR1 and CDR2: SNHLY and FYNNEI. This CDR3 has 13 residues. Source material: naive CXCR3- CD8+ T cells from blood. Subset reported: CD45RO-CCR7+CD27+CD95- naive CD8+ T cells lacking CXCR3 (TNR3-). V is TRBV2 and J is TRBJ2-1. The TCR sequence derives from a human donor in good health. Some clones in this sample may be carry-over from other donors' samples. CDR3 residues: CASSELLPGEQFF. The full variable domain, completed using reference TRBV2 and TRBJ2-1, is EPEVTQTPSHQVTQMGQEVILRCVPISNHLYFYWYRQILGQKVEFLVSFYNNEISEKSEIFDDQFSVERPDGSNFTLKIRSTKLEDSAMYFCASSELLPGEQFFGPGTRLTVL.